This T cell receptor (beta chain) was profiled in a study of blood T cell repertoires in COVID-19. Study-level background: The United States, Italy and Spain provided the acute and convalescent COVID-19 samples.

The CDR3 runs 14 residues. CDR1 and CDR2 from the germline V gene are DFQATT and SNEGSKA (reference sequence). With 3 bases clipped from V and 5 bases from J, the junction kept 4 bases outside the gene matches. The protocol was immunoSEQ multiplex PCR, while the TCRdb copy is restricted to in-frame clones and leaves out a portion. This sample has 200,000 to 250,000 clones, with about four fifths found just once. Donors were grouped by their self-reported clinical history. The origin of this receptor is a woman aged 40 to 50 who had recovered from COVID-19. This rearrangement joins TRBV20-1 to TRBJ2-1; 10 bases fit TRBD2. The sequenced material came from PBMCs or T cells enriched from blood (not recorded which). As DNA, the CDR3 is TGCAGTGCTAGTAAAGGACTAGCGGACAATGAGCAGTTCTTC. Translating gives CSASKGLADNEQFF.